Below, 17 T cell receptor beta chains from the same sample are listed, as sequenced in a study of blood T cell repertoires in COVID-19. Sequencing used immunoSEQ multiplex PCR; TCRdb keeps in-frame clones, though not all of them. The sample consists of 200,000 to 250,000 clones, around 84% of them appearing once. Sample: peripheral blood. These receptors all come from a man younger than 40 with active or convalescent COVID-19.

This sequence joins TRBV23-1 and TRBJ2-6; D gene ambiguous. Being an ORF, TRBV23-1 has a function that is uncertain. The CDR3 has 17 amino acids. V was cut by 4 bases and J by 5 bases, with 18 bases left in between. In DNA form, the CDR3 reads TGCGCCAGCAGTCCGATTCCTTCCATTGCGAGGGCCAACGTCCTGACTTTC. The encoded protein is CASSPIPSIARANVLTF.

The chain links TRBV29-1 to TRBJ1-3, with a weak D call TRBD1 (6 bases). The V end lost 4 bases, the J end lost 2 bases, and 12 bases lay between the germline ends. Germline CDR1 and CDR2: SQVTM and ANQGSEA. The CDR3 extends over 14 amino acids. The CDR3 loop reads CSVADTGTGNTIYF. The CDR3 region has the DNA TGCAGCGTTGCCGATACAGGGACTGGAAACACCATATATTTT.

The rearrangement links TRBV30 to TRBJ1-2; 8 nucleotides line up with TRBD1. The germline V gene encodes CDR1 GTSNPN and CDR2 SVGIG (reference sequence). The CDR3 extends over 10 amino acids. DNA for the CDR3: TGTGCTCAGGGGGCGAATGGCTACACCTTC. Amino acid sequence: CAQGANGYTF.

The rearrangement joins TRBV7-9 to TRBJ2-5; D possibly corresponds to TRBD2 (6 bases). This CDR3 is built from 15 residues. Germline loops: CDR1 SEHNR, CDR2 FQNEAQ (reference sequence). V lost 1 base and J 1 base, leaving 10 bases between the germline ends. In nucleotides, the CDR3 is TGTGCCAGCAGCTTAGAACGGGGGAGCCAAGAGACCCAGTACTTC. This codes for CASSLERGSQETQYF.

The rearrangement joins TRBV5-1 to TRBJ1-2, with TRBD1 as a possible D gene (5 bases). CDR3 size: 14 residues. V lost 7 bases and J lost 4, with 17 bases in between. Germline V gene sequence: CDR1 SGHRS, CDR2 YFSETQ. The CDR3 bases are TGCGCCAGCCGCCACCAGCAGGGACTCTATGGCTACACCTTC. Amino acid sequence: CASRHQQGLYGYTF.

The gene calls are TRBV28 and TRBJ1-1, with D unclear. CDR3 length equals 13 residues. V was shortened by 7 bases and J by 4 bases, with 13 bases between the two germline ends. Germline assignment: CDR1 MDHEN and CDR2 SYDVKM. The DNA of the CDR3 is TGTGCCAGCAATACCCACCGGGGCACTGAAGCTTTCTTT. This sequence encodes CASNTHRGTEAFF.

The count of this clone is one. The rearrangement joins TRBV7-2 to TRBJ2-7; no clear D. CDR1 is SGHTA and CDR2 is FQGNSA in the germline V gene. CDR3 length: 13 amino acids. V lost 0 bases and J lost 12, with 15 bases in between. Written as DNA, the CDR3 is TGTGCCAGCAGCTTAGCGCAGTCCATACGATGGTACTTC. It is translated as CASSLAQSIRWYF.

This rearrangement joins TRBV5-1 to TRBJ2-7; 10 bases agree with TRBD2. The CDR3 is 15 residues long. Losses at the gene ends were 0 bases for V and 6 bases for J; bases not matched to a gene: 6. In germline, CDR1 is SGHRS, CDR2 YFSETQ. CDR3 protein: CASSLDPGLASEQYF. CDR3 coding DNA: TGCGCCAGCAGCTTGGACCCGGGACTAGCGAGCGAGCAGTACTTC.

The V call is TRBV6-6, the J call TRBJ2-2; the match to TRBD1 covers 7 bases. V lost 7 bases to trimming and J lost 1 base; unmatched junction nucleotides: 3. The CDR3 has 14 residues. Germline CDR1 reads MNHNY; CDR2 reads SVGAGI (reference sequence). Written as DNA, the CDR3 is TGTGCCAGCAAGTACAGGGGGAACACCGGGGAGCTGTTTTTT. Translation: CASKYRGNTGELFF.

This sequence joins TRBV7-9 and TRBJ1-1; unclear D gene. CDR3 length: 12 amino acids. V lost 1 base and J lost 3, with 3 bases in between. The germline gives CDR1 SEHNR, CDR2 FQNEAQ (reference sequence). CDR3 loop: CASSLEHTEAFF. In DNA, the CDR3 is TGTGCCAGCAGCTTAGAGCACACTGAAGCTTTCTTT.

This sequence joins TRBV19 and TRBJ1-5, with 9 bases that match TRBD1. The CDR3 extends over 15 amino acids. V was pared by 3 bases and J by 4 bases, with 4 bases of the junction left unmatched. The germline CDR1 and CDR2 sequences are LNHDA and SQIVND (reference sequence). In DNA form, the CDR3 reads TGTGCCAGTAGTATGGGACAGGGATGGAATCAGCCCCAGCATTTT. Amino acids: CASSMGQGWNQPQHF.

The V and J genes are TRBV7-8 and TRBJ2-1; 13 bases align to TRBD2. The CDR3 consists of 18 residues. The trim removed 1 base at V and 0 bases at J, leaving 3 bases unmatched. CDR1 SGHVS and CDR2 FQNEAQ come from the germline V gene. The CDR3 DNA follows: TGTGCCAGCAGCTTAGTGGGACTAGCGGGAAGCTCCTACAATGAGCAGTTCTTC. The encoded protein is CASSLVGLAGSSYNEQFF.

This chain links TRBV7-9 with TRBJ2-1; perhaps TRBD1 as D (6 bases). Germline CDR1 and CDR2: SEHNR and FQNEAQ (reference sequence). CDR3 length: 16 amino acids. V was pared by 1 base and J by 4 bases, with 14 bases between. Here the CDR3 DNA reads TGTGCCAGCAGCTTAGTTCTCGGGACACAGTACAATGAGCAGTTCTTC. Amino acids: CASSLVLGTQYNEQFF.

V is TRBV19 and J is TRBJ2-1, with 8 bases lining up with TRBD1. Trimming took 2 bases from V and 7 from J; bases not matched to a gene: 4. Looked up from germline, CDR1 is LNHDA and CDR2 is SQIVND (reference sequence). The length of the CDR3 is 14 residues. CDR3 amino acids: CASSIRDRLNEQFF. DNA of the CDR3: TGTGCCAGTAGTATACGGGACAGGTTGAATGAGCAGTTCTTC.

This sequence joins TRBV3-1 (or the pseudogene TRBV3-2) and TRBJ1-4; 10 positions agree with TRBD1. The CDR3 runs 22 residues. The ends lost 4 bases at V and 4 bases at J; junction bases unmatched: 24. The germline CDR1 and CDR2 sequences are LGHDT and YNNKEL (reference sequence). CDR3 region: CASSPVHPGQGSPRFVNEKLFF. The CDR3 bases are TGTGCCAGCAGCCCGGTACATCCGGGACAGGGGTCCCCCCGGTTTGTTAATGAAAAACTGTTTTTT.

V and J are TRBV27 and TRBJ2-4; 8 positions match TRBD2. The CDR3 is 16 amino acids. Germline V gene lookup returns CDR1 MNHEY and CDR2 SMNVEV (reference sequence). J lost 4 bases, V lost 4 bases, and 9 bases had no gene match. The CDR3 spells CASSSSAGVPKNIQYF. CDR3 nucleotide sequence: TGTGCCAGCAGTTCATCAGCGGGGGTACCAAAAAACATTCAGTACTTC.

The chain joins TRBV5-4 to TRBJ2-3, with D perhaps matching TRBD2 (6 bases). Germline CDR1 SGHNT, CDR2 YYREEE (reference sequence). V lost 3 bases to trimming and J lost 4 bases, with 12 bases between them. This CDR3 spans 14 amino acids. CDR3 bases: TGTGCCAGCAGCTCTGTAGCGGAAGCAGATACGCAGTATTTT. Residues: CASSSVAEADTQYF.